These 23 T cell receptor beta chains were sequenced from one sample in a study of PD-1 blockade in classical Hodgkin lymphoma. In every patient, relapse followed autologous stem cell transplantation, while exposure to brentuximab vedotin differed. Data came from immunoSEQ multiplex PCR; TCRdb stores just in-frame clones and leaves some out. Of 20,000 to 30,000 clones in the sample, 81% were seen once. Sequences were derived from peripheral blood mononuclear cells (PBMCs), sampled before the second cycle of nivolumab. All receptors come from a human donor with classical Hodgkin lymphoma.

The V call is TRBV7-2, the J call TRBJ2-7; D call uncertain. Trimming shortened V by 8 bases and J by 1 base, and 12 bases separated the two germline ends. CDR3 size: 13 residues. CDR1 is SGHTA, CDR2 FQGNSA, per germline. In DNA, the CDR3 is TGTGCCAGCCGTCGTTATAGATCCTACGAGCAGTACTTC. Residues: CASRRYRSYEQYF.

The chain carries TRBV5-6 and TRBJ2-5; either TRBD1 or TRBD2 may fit D (5 bases each). This CDR3 is built from 13 residues. Germline CDR1 reads SGHDT; CDR2 reads YYEEEE. V gave up 5 bases and J gave up 1 base, with 9 bases separating them. CDR3 coding DNA: TGTGCCAGCAGGGCGAGGGGCCAAGAGACCCAGTACTTC. Translating gives CASRARGQETQYF.

The genes are TRBV11-1 and TRBJ2-2; D perhaps matches TRBD1 (7 bases). The CDR3 contains 16 residues. Germline V gives CDR1 SGHAT, CDR2 FQDESV (reference sequence). The V end lost 5 bases, the J end lost 5 bases, and 18 bases lay between the germline ends. Written as DNA, the CDR3 is TGTGCCAGCAGCCCCAGGGGGGACGCGCGGACCGGGGAGCTGTTTTTT. Translated, it gives CASSPRGDARTGELFF.

The chain carries TRBV6-5 and TRBJ2-7; D uncertain. The CDR3 is 15 amino acids. CDR1 and CDR2 (germline): MNHEY, SVGAGI. Trimming shortened V by 5 bases and J by 1 base, and 15 bases separated the two germline ends. CDR3 coding DNA: TGTGCCAGCAGTCCTGGTGGCGGTTATTCCTACGAGCAGTACTTC. Translation: CASSPGGGYSYEQYF.

J is TRBJ2-1 and V is TRBV5-1; TRBD2 agrees at 14 bases. The CDR3 has 16 residues. Looked up from germline, CDR1 is SGHRS and CDR2 is YFSETQ. V dropped 5 bases and J dropped 9; count of bases not matched to a gene: 10. This CDR3 is CASRLPGLAGAGEQFF. DNA for the CDR3: TGCGCCAGCAGGCTCCCGGGACTAGCGGGGGCCGGTGAGCAGTTCTTC. The full variable domain, rest sourced from reference TRBV5-1 and TRBJ2-1, is KAGVTQTPRYLIKTRGQQVTLSCSPISGHRSVSWYQQTPGQGLQFLFEYFSETQRNKGNFPGRFSGRQFSNSRSEMNVSTLELGDSALYLCASRLPGLAGAGEQFFGPGTRLTVL.

The J gene is TRBJ2-6, the V gene TRBV7-2; the D gene is possibly TRBD1 (5 bases). The germline gives CDR1 SGHTA, CDR2 FQGNSA. The CDR3 is 18 residues long. The V end lost 4 bases, the J end lost 0 bases, and 16 bases lay between the germline ends. The chain's CDR3 is CASSSMTAYTSGANVLTF. The CDR3 nucleotides are TGTGCCAGCAGCTCAATGACAGCCTATACCTCTGGGGCCAACGTCCTGACTTTC.

This clone has more than one count but fewer than ten. V is TRBV7-6 and J is TRBJ2-7; 9 nucleotides line up with TRBD1. Germline-derived CDR1 and CDR2 are SGHVS and FNYEAQ. This CDR3 is 16 amino acids long. Trimming at V came to 4 bases and at J to 4 bases, leaving 11 bases not matched to a gene. The CDR3 DNA is TGTGCCAGCAGCTCAAATACCGGGACAGGGCCTTACGAGCAGTACTTC. This codes for CASSSNTGTGPYEQYF.

The chain combines TRBV6-5 with TRBJ2-1, with a tentative D call TRBD2 (6 bases). The V end lost 2 bases, the J end lost 1 base, and 9 bases lay between the germline ends. CDR1 is MNHEY and CDR2 is SVGAGI in the germline V gene. The CDR3 sequence is 15 residues long. CDR3 protein: CASSYGGISYNEQFF. Here the CDR3 DNA reads TGTGCCAGCAGTTACGGCGGGATTTCCTACAATGAGCAGTTCTTC.

J is TRBJ2-7 and V is TRBV11-3, with 7 nucleotides matching TRBD1. Germline V CDR1 and CDR2: SGHNT, YENEEA. The trim removed 6 bases at V and 5 bases at J, leaving 7 bases unmatched. The CDR3 loop spans 13 amino acids. The CDR3 is CASRATGSDEQYF. CDR3 coding DNA: TGTGCCAGCAGGGCGACAGGGTCCGACGAGCAGTACTTC.

This clone has a single count. This rearrangement joins TRBV27 to TRBJ2-5, with D maybe TRBD2 (5 bases). TRBJ2-7 matches the DNA end more closely, so the J call is doubtful. CDR1 MNHEY and CDR2 SMNVEV come from the germline V gene (reference sequence). The CDR3 extends over 14 amino acids. CDR3 bases: TGTGCCAGCAGTTTCCAAGAGGGTCCCTACGAGCAGTACTTC. Its protein is CASSFQEGPYEQYF.

This clone appeared once. The chain is built from TRBV5-6 and TRBJ2-5; D uncertain. Trimming took 0 bases from V and 5 from J, leaving 14 bases between them. CDR3 length: 15 amino acids. Per germline, CDR1 SGHDT and CDR2 YYEEEE. Here the CDR3 DNA reads TGTGCCAGCAGCTTGGAAAGGACCGGTTTGGAGACCCAGTACTTC. It encodes CASSLERTGLETQYF.

The chain couples TRBV30 to TRBJ2-2; either TRBD1 or TRBD2 may fit D (5 bases each). V lost 3 bases to trimming and J lost 2 bases, with 25 bases between them. The CDR3 contains 19 residues. CDR1 is GTSNPN and CDR2 is SVGIG in the germline V gene (reference sequence). The CDR3 DNA sequence: TGTGCCTGGAGAGCCATAACTAGGGGACGGCCCAAAAACACCGGGGAGCTGTTTTTT. This sequence encodes CAWRAITRGRPKNTGELFF. Full variable domain (rest looked up from reference TRBV30 and TRBJ2-2): SQTIHQWPATLVQPVGSPLSLECTVEGTSNPNLYWYRQAAGRGLQLLFYSVGIGQISSEVPQNLSASRPQDRQFILSSKKLLLSDSGFYLCAWRAITRGRPKNTGELFFGEGSRLTVL.

Written as DNA, the CDR3 is TGTGCCGCGTCTACATTCTCTGGAAACACCATATATTTT. Its translation: CAASTFSGNTIYF. V and J are TRBV7-9 and TRBJ1-3; D is uncertain. The germline V gene has CDR1 SEHNR and CDR2 FQNEAQ (reference sequence). Trimming stripped 11 bases from V and 0 bases from J, with 11 bases between. This CDR3 is built from 13 residues.

This clone has only one observation. This sequence joins TRBV5-8 and TRBJ1-3; D call uncertain. CDR1 is SGHTS, CDR2 YDEGEE, per germline. The V gene lost 0 bases and the J gene lost 0 bases, with 4 bases spanning the gap. The CDR3 has 14 amino acids. CDR3 nucleotide sequence: TGTGCCAGCAGCTTGGGGGGCTCTGGAAACACCATATATTTT. Translation gives CASSLGGSGNTIYF.

J is TRBJ2-7 and V is TRBV19, with 12 bases matching TRBD2. J was trimmed by 4 bases and V by 3 bases; bases with no gene match: 7. Germline V gene lookup returns CDR1 LNHDA and CDR2 SQIVND (reference sequence). The CDR3 covers 16 residues. The CDR3 protein is CASSILAGGPAYEQYF. The CDR3 nucleotides are TGTGCCAGTAGTATCCTAGCGGGGGGGCCTGCGTACGAGCAGTACTTC.

The rearrangement links TRBV11-2 to TRBJ1-2, with 7 bases fitting TRBD1. This CDR3 spans 14 amino acids. The V segment lost 4 bases and the J segment 8 bases; nucleotides outside the gene matches: 10. Germline V gene sequence: CDR1 SGHAT, CDR2 FQNNGV. The CDR3 DNA sequence: TGTGCCAGCAGCTCAACGCAGGGGGGGAGAGGCTACACCTTC. It codes for CASSSTQGGRGYTF.

The genes are TRBV5-4 and TRBJ2-3; unclear D gene. The CDR3 length is 13 residues. Trimming stripped 0 bases from V and 8 bases from J, with 10 bases between. Germline V gene lookup returns CDR1 SGHNT and CDR2 YYREEE (reference sequence). This chain's CDR3 is CASSLAATGTQYF. The CDR3 DNA is TGTGCCAGCAGCTTGGCCGCCACGGGTACGCAGTATTTT.

The rearrangement links TRBV13 to TRBJ2-1; TRBD2 matches 8 bases. V was pared by 5 bases and J by 9 bases, with 9 bases of the junction left unmatched. This CDR3 has 14 residues. Germline V gene sequence: CDR1 PRHDT, CDR2 FYEKMQ (reference sequence). The CDR3 sequence is CASSRTRTSSEQFF. The CDR3 region has the DNA TGTGCCAGCAGCCGGACCCGGACTAGCAGTGAGCAGTTCTTC.

The chain joins TRBV7-2 to TRBJ2-3, with 7 bases fitting TRBD2. Germline lookup yields CDR1 SGHTA and CDR2 FQGNSA. V gave up 2 bases and J gave up 1 base; unmatched junction bases: 9. CDR3 length: 17 amino acids. CDR3 sequence: CASSLLYQRGGTDTQYF. CDR3 bases: TGTGCCAGCAGCTTACTGTACCAGCGGGGAGGCACAGATACGCAGTATTTT.

The chain is built from TRBV6-1 and TRBJ1-4; 10 positions agree with TRBD1. The germline CDR1 and CDR2 sequences are MNHNS and SASEGT. The V gene end was trimmed by 10 bases and the J gene end by 8 bases; junction bases not matched to a gene: 7. The CDR3 runs 13 residues. CDR3 in DNA: TGTGCCACCTCCGGGACAGGGGACGAAAAACTGTTTTTT. This codes for CATSGTGDEKLFF.

The rearrangement joins TRBV6-5 to TRBJ2-7; D remains unclear. This CDR3 spans 12 amino acids. Trimming took off 0 bases at V and 6 bases at J, with 6 bases between the two ends. The germline gives CDR1 MNHEY, CDR2 SVGAGI. The CDR3 sequence is CASSYSLGEQYF. CDR3 bases: TGTGCCAGCAGTTACTCCTTGGGCGAGCAGTACTTC.

The CDR3 sequence: CASSTGAMSSYNEQFF. The CDR3 nucleotides are TGTGCCAGCAGCACAGGTGCCATGAGCTCCTACAATGAGCAGTTCTTC. The gene calls are TRBV14 and TRBJ2-1; possible D gene TRBD1, 5 bases. The CDR3 covers 16 residues. Trimming pared 5 bases from V and 0 bases from J, leaving 14 bases between. Looked up from germline, CDR1 is SGHDN and CDR2 is FVKESK.

The rearrangement uses TRBV7-2 and TRBJ2-1; 8 bases agree with TRBD1. Germline CDR1 is SGHTA and CDR2 is FQGNSA. CDR3 length: 13 residues. The V segment lost 5 bases and the J segment 6 bases; nucleotides outside the gene matches: 3. The CDR3, as DNA: TGTGCCAGCAGCCGAGACAGGGGCAATGAGCAGTTCTTC. Its translation is CASSRDRGNEQFF.